This record looks at one TCR beta chain sequence and its context. The data belong to a study of blood T cell repertoires in COVID-19. For the study at large: The United States, Italy and Spain supplied acute and convalescent COVID-19 samples. PBMCs, B-cell-depleted T cells, or T cells were the source of the cDNA or gDNA that made up the material.

Seattle's enrolled individuals joined amid active infection and were then monitored longitudinally. Original handling: Cell counts per sample came from amplifying reference gene primers. Profiling relied on immunoSEQ multiplex PCR, and the TCRdb table lists in-frame clones only, not all of them. From that table come the V and J calls and clone size; the DNA was used to work out D and trimming. The table has about 330,000 clones, about nine tenths seen once. This CDR3 is built from 15 residues. Germline V lookup: CDR1 SGHTA, CDR2 FQGNSA. J was trimmed by 4 bases and V by 4 bases; bases with no gene match: 8.

The clonotype originates from a man aged 25-45 years with COVID-19, enrolled during active disease. The sample consisted of peripheral blood. The chain combines TRBV7-2 with TRBJ1-2; 8 bases fit TRBD1. The CDR3 DNA follows: TGTGCCAGCAGCTCACAGGGGGGGACTCCCTATGGCTACACCTTC. Encoded protein: CASSSQGGTPYGYTF. Filled out from reference TRBV7-2 and TRBJ1-2, the complete variable domain reads GAGVSQSPSNKVTEKGKDVELRCDPISGHTALYWYRQSLGQGLEFLIYFQGNSAPDKSGLPSDRFSAERTGGSVSTLTIQRTQQEDSAVYLCASSSQGGTPYGYTFGSGTRLTVV.